This TCR beta chain was profiled in a study of post-analysis software for immune sequencing data. The study, taken as a whole, reports: Comparison of patients with controls showed four or five TRBV segments more frequent in patients, TRBV5-6, TRBV5-1 and TRBV20-1 among them.

Every TCR beta cDNA library bore unique molecular identifiers. TCRdb itself ran the PCR reads through MiXCR, one entry per CDR3 protein. This table has almost 700,000 distinct CDR3 sequences, 55% to 60% appearing once. Germline V gene lookup returns CDR1 DFQATT and CDR2 SNEGSKA (reference sequence). V shed 0 bases and J 2 bases; nucleotides not matched to a gene: 7. The CDR3 is 16 amino acids. As regards this clonotype: Its antigen is currently unknown.

Sequencing input: blood. The TCR sequence derives from a girl aged 2-10 years with multiple sclerosis. The chain couples TRBV20-1 to TRBJ2-1; 7 bases match TRBD2. In DNA, the CDR3 is TGCAGTGCTAGAGATCAAGGGCTAGCGGCCTACAATGAGCAGTTCTTC. As protein: CSARDQGLAAYNEQFF.